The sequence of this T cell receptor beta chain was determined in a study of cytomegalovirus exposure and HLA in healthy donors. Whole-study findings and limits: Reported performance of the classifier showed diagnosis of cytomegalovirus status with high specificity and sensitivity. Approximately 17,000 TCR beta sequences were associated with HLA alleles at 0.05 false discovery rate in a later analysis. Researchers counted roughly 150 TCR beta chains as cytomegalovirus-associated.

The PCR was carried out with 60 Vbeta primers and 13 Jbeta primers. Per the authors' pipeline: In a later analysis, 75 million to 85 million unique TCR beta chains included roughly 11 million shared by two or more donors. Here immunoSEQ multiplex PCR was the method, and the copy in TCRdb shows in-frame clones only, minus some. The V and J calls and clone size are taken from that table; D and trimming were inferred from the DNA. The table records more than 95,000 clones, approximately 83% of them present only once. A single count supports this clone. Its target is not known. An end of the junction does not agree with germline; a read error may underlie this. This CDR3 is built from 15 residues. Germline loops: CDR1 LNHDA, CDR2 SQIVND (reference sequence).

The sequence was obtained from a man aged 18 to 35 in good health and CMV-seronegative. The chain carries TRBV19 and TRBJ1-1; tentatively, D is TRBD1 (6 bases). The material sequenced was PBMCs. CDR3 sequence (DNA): TGTGCCAGTAGTAGCAGGGGCACGATGAACACTGAAGCTTCCTTT. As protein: CASSSRGTMNTEASF.